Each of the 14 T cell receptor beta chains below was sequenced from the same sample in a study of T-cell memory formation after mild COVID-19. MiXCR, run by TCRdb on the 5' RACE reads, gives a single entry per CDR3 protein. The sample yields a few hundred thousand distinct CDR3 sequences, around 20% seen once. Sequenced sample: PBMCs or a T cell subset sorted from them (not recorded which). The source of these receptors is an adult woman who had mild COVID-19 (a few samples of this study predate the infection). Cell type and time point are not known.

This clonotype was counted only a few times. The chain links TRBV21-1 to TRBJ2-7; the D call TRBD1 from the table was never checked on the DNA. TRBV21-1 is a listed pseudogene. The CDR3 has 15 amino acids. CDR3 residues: CASSTEGQGVCEQYF. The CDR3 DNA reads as TGTGCCAGCAGCACAGAGGGACAGGGGGTGTGCGAGCAGTACTTC.

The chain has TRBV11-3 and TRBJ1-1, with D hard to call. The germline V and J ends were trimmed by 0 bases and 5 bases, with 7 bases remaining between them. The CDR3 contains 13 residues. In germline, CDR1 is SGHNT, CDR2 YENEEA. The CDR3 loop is CASSLDERTEAFF. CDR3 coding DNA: TGTGCCAGCAGCTTAGATGAGCGTACTGAAGCTTTCTTT.

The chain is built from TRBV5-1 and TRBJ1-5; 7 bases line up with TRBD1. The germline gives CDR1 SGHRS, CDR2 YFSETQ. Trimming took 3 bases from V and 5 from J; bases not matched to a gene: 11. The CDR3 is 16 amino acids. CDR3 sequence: CASSSLPGGEYQPQHF. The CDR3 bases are TGCGCCAGCAGCTCGCTGCCAGGGGGTGAATATCAGCCCCAGCATTTT.

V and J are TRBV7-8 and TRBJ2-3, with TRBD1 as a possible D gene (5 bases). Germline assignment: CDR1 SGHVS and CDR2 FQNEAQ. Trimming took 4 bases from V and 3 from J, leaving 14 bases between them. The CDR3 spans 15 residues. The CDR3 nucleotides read TGTGCCAGCAGCTCACGCAGGGATGGAACAGATACGCAGTATTTT. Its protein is CASSSRRDGTDTQYF.

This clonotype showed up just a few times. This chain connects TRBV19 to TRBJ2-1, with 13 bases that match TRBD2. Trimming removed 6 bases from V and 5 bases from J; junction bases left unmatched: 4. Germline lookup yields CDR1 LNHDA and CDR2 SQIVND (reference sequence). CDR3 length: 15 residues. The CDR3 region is CASRPGTSGNNEQFF. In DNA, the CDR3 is TGTGCCAGTAGGCCCGGGACTAGCGGGAACAATGAGCAGTTCTTC.

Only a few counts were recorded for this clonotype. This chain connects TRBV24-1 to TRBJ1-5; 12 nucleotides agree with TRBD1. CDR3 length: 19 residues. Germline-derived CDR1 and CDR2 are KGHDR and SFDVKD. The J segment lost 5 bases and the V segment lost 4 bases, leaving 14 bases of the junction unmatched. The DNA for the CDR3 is TGTGCCACCAGTGACTCCGGGACAGGGGGCGATTTAGGACATCAGCCCCAGCATTTT. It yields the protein CATSDSGTGGDLGHQPQHF.

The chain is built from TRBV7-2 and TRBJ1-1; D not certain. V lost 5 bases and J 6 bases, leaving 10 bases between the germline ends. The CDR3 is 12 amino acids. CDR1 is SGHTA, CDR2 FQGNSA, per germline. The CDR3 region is CASSRFSSEAFF. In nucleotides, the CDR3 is TGTGCCAGCAGCCGATTCTCCTCTGAAGCTTTCTTT. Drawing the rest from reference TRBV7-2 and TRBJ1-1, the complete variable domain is GAGVSQSPSNKVTEKGKDVELRCDPISGHTALYWYRQSLGQGLEFLIYFQGNSAPDKSGLPSDRFSAERTGGSVSTLTIQRTQQEDSAVYLCASSRFSSEAFFGQGTRLTVV.

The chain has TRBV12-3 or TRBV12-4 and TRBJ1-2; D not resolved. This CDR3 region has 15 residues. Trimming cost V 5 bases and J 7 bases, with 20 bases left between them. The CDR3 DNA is TGTGCCAGCAGTCCCCCCCGAAGTTCTTGGGGTGGCTACACCTTC. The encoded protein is CASSPPRSSWGGYTF.

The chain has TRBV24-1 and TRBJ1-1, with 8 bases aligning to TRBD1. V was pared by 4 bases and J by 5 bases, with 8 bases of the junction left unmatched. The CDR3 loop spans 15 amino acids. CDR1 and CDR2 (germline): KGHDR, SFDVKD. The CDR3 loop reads CATSDGQGQETEAFF. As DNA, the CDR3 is TGTGCCACCAGTGACGGACAGGGACAGGAAACTGAAGCTTTCTTT.

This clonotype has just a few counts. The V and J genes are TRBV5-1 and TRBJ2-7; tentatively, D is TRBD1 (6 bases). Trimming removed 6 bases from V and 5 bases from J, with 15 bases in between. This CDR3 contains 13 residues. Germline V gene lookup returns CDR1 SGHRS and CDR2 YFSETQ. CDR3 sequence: CASNPSGHHEQYF. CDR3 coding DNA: TGCGCCAGCAACCCTTCGGGACACCACGAGCAGTACTTC.

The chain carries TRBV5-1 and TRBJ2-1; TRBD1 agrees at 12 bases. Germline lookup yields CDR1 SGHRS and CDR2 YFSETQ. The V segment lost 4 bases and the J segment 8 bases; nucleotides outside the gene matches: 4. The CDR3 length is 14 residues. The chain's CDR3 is CASSQGTGGYEQFF. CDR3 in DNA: TGCGCCAGCAGCCAAGGGACAGGGGGCTATGAGCAGTTCTTC.

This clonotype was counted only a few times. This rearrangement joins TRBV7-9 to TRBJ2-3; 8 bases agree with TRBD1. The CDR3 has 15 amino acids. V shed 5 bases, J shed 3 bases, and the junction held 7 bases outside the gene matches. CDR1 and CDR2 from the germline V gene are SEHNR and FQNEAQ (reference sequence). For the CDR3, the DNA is TGTGCCAGCAGCGGACAGGGCGTAAGAACAGATACGCAGTATTTT. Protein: CASSGQGVRTDTQYF.

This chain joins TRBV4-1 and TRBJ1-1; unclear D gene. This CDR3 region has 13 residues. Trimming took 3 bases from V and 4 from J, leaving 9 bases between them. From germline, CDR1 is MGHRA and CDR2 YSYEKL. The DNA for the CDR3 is TGCGCCAGCAGCCATAGGTTAGGCACTGAAGCTTTCTTT. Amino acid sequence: CASSHRLGTEAFF.

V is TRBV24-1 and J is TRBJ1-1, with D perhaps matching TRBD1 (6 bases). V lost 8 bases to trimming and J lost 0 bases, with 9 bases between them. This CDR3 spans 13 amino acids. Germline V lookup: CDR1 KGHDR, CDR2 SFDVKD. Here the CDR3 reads CATKGQLNTEAFF. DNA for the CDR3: TGTGCCACCAAAGGACAGCTGAACACTGAAGCTTTCTTT.